This entry features one T cell receptor beta chain sequence. Its antigen is currently unknown. This CDR3 comprises 12 residues. The germline CDR1 and CDR2 sequences are MNHEY and SVGAGI. With V trimmed by 5 bases and J by 6 bases, 0 bases remained unmatched. Execution of the assay was at deep level. Profiled with immunoSEQ multiplex PCR; TCRdb holds only in-frame clones, not every one. Here the sample spans about 2.3 million clones, 85% to 95% being singletons. The sample belongs to a study of shared clonotypes between healthy human individuals. Study as a whole: The plates for each donor numbered three CD4 naive, three CD4 memory, two CD8 naive and one CD8 memory.

Overall study findings and caveats: The study found roughly 5% of naive CD4 clonotypes shared across several donors. Blood alone was sampled, and tissue repertoires likely differ.

The sequence was collected from a man in his late teens or twenties in good health. Some clones in this sample may be carry-over from other donors' samples. Sequenced input: naive CD4+ T cells from PBMCs. The sample's subset: CD45RA+ positively selected. The V and J genes are TRBV6-5 and TRBJ2-2, with 7 bases matching TRBD1. The CDR3 here is CASSDRAGELFF. In DNA, the CDR3 is TGTGCCAGCAGTGACAGGGCCGGGGAGCTGTTTTTT.